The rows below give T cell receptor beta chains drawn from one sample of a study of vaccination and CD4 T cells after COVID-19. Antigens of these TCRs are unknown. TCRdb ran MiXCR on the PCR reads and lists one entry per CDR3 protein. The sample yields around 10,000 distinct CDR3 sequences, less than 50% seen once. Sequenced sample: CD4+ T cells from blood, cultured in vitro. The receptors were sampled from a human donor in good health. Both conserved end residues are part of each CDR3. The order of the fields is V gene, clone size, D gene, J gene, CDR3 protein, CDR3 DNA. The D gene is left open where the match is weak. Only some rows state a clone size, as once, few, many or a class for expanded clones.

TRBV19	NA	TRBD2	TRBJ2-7	CASKQGLAGGRRQYF	TGTGCCAGTAAACAGGGACTAGCGGGAGGGCGTCGGCAGTACTTC
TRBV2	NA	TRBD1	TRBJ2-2	CASSPRTGNTGELFF	TGTGCCAGCAGTCCCCGGACAGGGAACACCGGGGAGCTGTTTTTT
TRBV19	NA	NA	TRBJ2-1	CASSDQQGRYNEQFF	TGTGCCAGTAGCGACCAACAGGGAAGATACAATGAGCAGTTCTTC
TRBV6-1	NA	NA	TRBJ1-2	CASSPVAPMSGYTF	TGTGCCAGCAGCCCCGTGGCGCCGATGAGCGGCTACACCTTC
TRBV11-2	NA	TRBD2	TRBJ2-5	CASSLGVGGETQYF	TGTGCCAGCAGCTTAGGGGTCGGGGGGGAGACCCAGTACTTC
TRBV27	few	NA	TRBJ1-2	CASTKFGAANYGYTF	TGTGCCAGCACCAAATTCGGGGCGGCTAACTATGGCTACACCTTC
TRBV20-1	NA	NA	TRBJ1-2	CSASIGRSANYGYTF	TGCAGTGCTAGCATCGGCCGCTCCGCTAACTATGGCTACACCTTC
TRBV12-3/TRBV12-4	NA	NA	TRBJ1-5	CASSPNLGGNQPQHF	TGTGCCAGCAGTCCGAACTTAGGGGGGAATCAGCCCCAGCATTTT
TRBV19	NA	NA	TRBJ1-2	CASSISGNGYTF	TGTGCCAGTAGTATATCGGGTAATGGCTACACCTTC
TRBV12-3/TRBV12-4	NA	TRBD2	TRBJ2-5	CASSPRVGGQETQYF	TGTGCCAGCAGTCCAAGGGTGGGGGGGCAAGAGACCCAGTACTTC
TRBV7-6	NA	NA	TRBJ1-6	CASSLAGGNSPLHF	TGTGCCAGCAGCTTAGCGGGCGGGAATTCACCCCTCCACTTT
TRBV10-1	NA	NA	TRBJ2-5	CASSESGRTQETQYF	TGCGCCAGCAGTGAGTCGGGACGAACCCAAGAGACCCAGTACTTC